Listed here are 24 T cell receptor beta chains from one sample, sequenced in a study of cytomegalovirus exposure and HLA in healthy donors. A multiplex PCR was run with 60 Vbeta primers and 13 Jbeta primers. Method: immunoSEQ multiplex PCR; TCRdb's copy keeps in-frame clones and lacks some. The sample lists around 160,000 clones; roughly two thirds were seen once. The sequencing input was PBMCs. The receptors were gathered from a woman in her thirties or forties in good health and CMV-seropositive.

This chain connects TRBV6-1 to TRBJ2-3, with D possibly TRBD1 on 6 matching bases. Germline CDR1 MNHNS, CDR2 SASEGT. The ends were cut back, 8 bases at V and 3 bases at J, with 15 bases in the middle. The CDR3 consists of 14 residues. The CDR3 spells CASGTGFQTDTQYF. CDR3 nucleotides: TGTGCCAGCGGAACAGGGTTTCAGACAGATACGCAGTATTTT.

The gene calls are TRBV6-1 and TRBJ1-1; the D gene is possibly TRBD1 (6 bases). The CDR3 spans 12 residues. The germline V gene encodes CDR1 MNHNS and CDR2 SASEGT. V lost 10 bases to trimming and J lost 5 bases, with 14 bases between them. CDR3 amino acids: CAIGQGWTEAFF. The DNA of the CDR3 is TGTGCCATCGGTCAGGGGTGGACTGAAGCTTTCTTT.

Worth noting for this clone: The same CDR3 arises from other DNA sequences in this sample as well. The CDR3 sequence is CASRPTGVNTEAFF. In DNA form, the CDR3 reads TGTGCCAGCAGGCCCACAGGGGTGAACACTGAAGCTTTCTTT. The chain combines TRBV2 with TRBJ1-1; 7 bases agree with TRBD1. CDR1 is SNHLY, CDR2 FYNNEI, per germline. Germline trimming cut 6 bases from V and 0 bases from J; bases unmatched to any gene: 4. The CDR3 is made up of 14 amino acids. Full variable domain (outside the CDR3, taken from reference TRBV2 and TRBJ1-1): EPEVTQTPSHQVTQMGQEVILRCVPISNHLYFYWYRQILGQKVEFLVSFYNNEISEKSEIFDDQFSVERPDGSNFTLKIRSTKLEDSAMYFCASRPTGVNTEAFFGQGTRLTVV.

This clone was seen only a few times. The chain is built from TRBV4-1 and TRBJ2-2; TRBD2 is a possible D gene (5 bases). CDR1 is MGHRA, CDR2 YSYEKL, per germline. CDR3 length equals 15 residues. With 2 bases removed from V and 6 bases from J, the gap between germline ends came to 13 bases. The CDR3 DNA is TGCGCCAGCAGCCAAATAGGGAGCTTGGCCGGGGAGCTGTTTTTT. Protein: CASSQIGSLAGELFF.

A remark on this clone: The same CDR3 is also encoded by other DNA sequences in this sample. The V gene is TRBV5-1, the J gene TRBJ1-1; D is possibly TRBD1 (5 bases). The CDR3 length is 14 residues. The germline V gene encodes CDR1 SGHRS and CDR2 YFSETQ. The V and J ends lost 0 bases and 1 base respectively, with 7 bases between them. CDR3 nucleotide sequence: TGCGCCAGCAGCTTGGGAACAGGGAACACTGAAGCTTTCTTT. Protein: CASSLGTGNTEAFF.

This clone showed up just a few times. The rearrangement joins TRBV19 to TRBJ2-7; 14 bases line up with TRBD2. This CDR3 contains 16 residues. Looked up from germline, CDR1 is LNHDA and CDR2 is SQIVND (reference sequence). V lost 5 bases, J lost 5 bases, and 8 bases stayed unmatched. The CDR3 sequence: CASSPSGTSGSHEQYF. DNA of the CDR3: TGTGCCAGTAGTCCCTCCGGGACTAGCGGGAGTCACGAGCAGTACTTC.

The chain links TRBV27 to TRBJ2-5; 10 positions agree with TRBD1. The CDR3 length is 15 residues. Germline values: CDR1 MNHEY, CDR2 SMNVEV (reference sequence). With V trimmed by 2 bases and J by 3 bases, 3 bases remained unmatched. The DNA for the CDR3 is TGTGCCAGCAGTTTAGGGGGGACAGGGGAAGAGACCCAGTACTTC. This encodes CASSLGGTGEETQYF.

Of note for this clone: The junction differs from germline at one of its ends, possibly a read error. The CDR3 nucleotides are TGTGCCAGTATCGAGCCCGGGGTTAACTTTGGCTACACCTTC. This gives the protein CASIEPGVNFGYTF. The rearrangement uses TRBV19 and TRBJ1-2; D is unresolved. The CDR3 is made up of 14 amino acids. Per the germline V gene, CDR1 is LNHDA and CDR2 is SQIVND (reference sequence).

CDR3 in amino acids: CASGPTGAQETQYF. The DNA for the CDR3 is TGCGCCAGCGGCCCGACAGGAGCCCAAGAGACCCAGTACTTC. The V and J genes are TRBV5-1 and TRBJ2-5; TRBD1 might be the D (6 bases). CDR3 length equals 14 residues. CDR1 SGHRS and CDR2 YFSETQ come from the germline V gene. The V end was cut by 7 bases, the J end by 1 base, with 14 bases between. Looking up the rest from reference TRBV5-1 and TRBJ2-5 gives the full variable domain: KAGVTQTPRYLIKTRGQQVTLSCSPISGHRSVSWYQQTPGQGLQFLFEYFSETQRNKGNFPGRFSGRQFSNSRSEMNVSTLELGDSALYLCASGPTGAQETQYFGPGTRLLVL.

The V call is TRBV4-1, the J call TRBJ1-2; TRBD1 aligns across 8 bases. The CDR3 covers 16 residues. V lost 0 bases, J lost 5 bases, and 8 bases stayed unmatched. Per the germline V gene, CDR1 is MGHRA and CDR2 is YSYEKL. The CDR3 DNA reads as TGCGCCAGCAGCCAAGAAAGGCAGGGGGCCGAGTATGGCTACACCTTC. Amino acids: CASSQERQGAEYGYTF.

The chain recombines TRBV7-2 with TRBJ2-2; 8 bases match TRBD2. The V and J ends lost 8 bases and 4 bases, in that order; junction bases with no gene match: 9. The CDR3 has 15 amino acids. CDR1 is SGHTA, CDR2 FQGNSA, per germline. The CDR3 nucleotides are TGTGCCAGCGCCTCATCTAGCGGGTTCACCGGGGAGCTGTTTTTT. Amino acid sequence: CASASSSGFTGELFF.

The chain employs TRBV28 and TRBJ1-2; D is uncertain. The V gene's germline CDR1 is MDHEN and CDR2 SYDVKM. This CDR3 comprises 13 residues. V lost 8 bases and J 2 bases, leaving 12 bases between the germline ends. CDR3 in amino acids: CASDLPGNYGYTF. The CDR3 coding sequence is TGTGCCAGCGATTTACCGGGGAACTATGGCTACACCTTC.

This clone has a handful of counts. The chain has TRBV13 and TRBJ1-1, with TRBD1 matching 8 bases. Looked up from germline, CDR1 is PRHDT and CDR2 is FYEKMQ (reference sequence). Trimming cost V 5 bases and J 0 bases; bases outside gene matches: 8. This CDR3 has 16 amino acids. The CDR3 is CASSTQGARVNTEAFF. The CDR3 DNA reads as TGTGCCAGCAGCACTCAGGGGGCGCGGGTGAACACTGAAGCTTTCTTT.

This chain joins TRBV12-2 and TRBJ1-1. TRBV12-2 has pseudogene status. The CDR3 runs to 11 residues. This CDR3 is CASRSGSEAFF. CDR3 in DNA: TGTGCAAGTCGCTCGGGTTCTGAAGCTTTCTTT.

This sequence joins TRBV7-6 and TRBJ1-2; 7 nucleotides align to TRBD1. CDR1 SGHVS and CDR2 FNYEAQ come from the germline V gene. Germline trimming cut 5 bases from V and 7 bases from J; bases unmatched to any gene: 7. The CDR3 loop spans 13 amino acids. CDR3 region: CASSPNQGGGYTF. The CDR3 DNA follows: TGTGCCAGCAGCCCAAACCAGGGGGGTGGCTACACCTTC.

This clone was counted a single time. V and J are TRBV5-4 and TRBJ2-1; D uncertain. V lost 0 bases, J lost 0 bases, and 10 bases lay in between. This CDR3 comprises 16 residues. Germline loops: CDR1 SGHNT, CDR2 YYREEE (reference sequence). The CDR3 loop reads CASSLEASSSYNEQFF. The CDR3 DNA sequence: TGTGCCAGCAGCTTGGAAGCGAGTAGCTCCTACAATGAGCAGTTCTTC.

For the CDR3, the DNA is TGCGCCAGCAGCCAAGCGGTTTACAATGAGCAGTTCTTC. Translating gives CASSQAVYNEQFF. V is TRBV4-3 and J is TRBJ2-1; no reliable D call. This CDR3 spans 13 amino acids. Germline values: CDR1 LGHNA, CDR2 YSLEER. The V gene lost 1 base and the J gene lost 4 bases, with 5 bases spanning the gap.

The chain joins TRBV5-5 to TRBJ2-3; 10 nucleotides line up with TRBD2. The CDR3 extends over 16 amino acids. V gave up 2 bases and J gave up 6 bases; unmatched junction bases: 9. Germline-derived CDR1 and CDR2 are SGHKS and YYEKEE (reference sequence). The CDR3 DNA reads as TGTGCCAGCAGCTTAGGGGCTAGCGGGGGTTACGATACGCAGTATTTT. This gives the protein CASSLGASGGYDTQYF.

The gene calls are TRBV28 and TRBJ1-2, with D maybe TRBD1 (6 bases). V lost 11 bases and J lost 3, with 16 bases in between. Germline-derived CDR1 and CDR2 are MDHEN and SYDVKM. The CDR3 covers 13 residues. CDR3 nucleotides: TGTGCCCTCTCCCACCGGACAGACTATGGCTACACCTTC. Protein sequence: CALSHRTDYGYTF.

The genes are TRBV5-4 and TRBJ1-1; D gene ambiguous. Germline CDR1 is SGHNT and CDR2 is YYREEE (reference sequence). V was shortened by 4 bases and J by 2 bases, with 3 bases between the two germline ends. This CDR3 region has 11 residues. CDR3 protein: CASSINTEAFF. DNA for the CDR3: TGTGCCAGCAGCATAAACACTGAAGCTTTCTTT.

The V call is TRBV11-1, the J call TRBJ2-3; 8 positions agree with TRBD2. With 5 bases clipped from V and 2 bases from J, the junction kept 3 bases outside the gene matches. Germline V CDR1 and CDR2: SGHAT, FQDESV (reference sequence). The CDR3 has 14 amino acids. CDR3 nucleotide sequence: TGTGCCAGCAGCAGCGGGGGTTTCACAGATACGCAGTATTTT. Protein product: CASSSGGFTDTQYF.

The chain carries TRBV9 and TRBJ2-3; 13 bases are a match to TRBD2. With V trimmed by 4 bases and J by 3 bases, 8 bases remained unmatched. The CDR3 has 17 amino acids. Germline V gives CDR1 SGDLS, CDR2 YYNGEE. CDR3 nucleotides: TGTGCCAGCAGCCCGATGACTAGCGGGGGGTCTACAGATACGCAGTATTTT. Protein product: CASSPMTSGGSTDTQYF.

J is TRBJ1-1 and V is TRBV29-1; 7 bases map to TRBD1. Per the germline V gene, CDR1 is SQVTM and CDR2 is ANQGSEA. V was pared by 5 bases and J by 3 bases, with 12 bases of the junction left unmatched. The CDR3 has 15 residues. The CDR3 sequence is CSVLIPGGRYTEAFF. The CDR3, as DNA: TGCAGCGTTTTGATCCCAGGGGGGAGGTACACTGAAGCTTTCTTT. The full variable domain, rest sourced from reference TRBV29-1 and TRBJ1-1, is SAVISQKPSRDICQRGTSLTIQCQVDSQVTMMFWYRQQPGQSLTLIATANQGSEATYESGFVIDKFPISRPNLTFSTLTVSNMSPEDSSIYLCSVLIPGGRYTEAFFGQGTRLTVV.

As regards this clone: Relative to the germline gene, one junction end is altered; a read error may explain this. V is TRBV6-9 and J is TRBJ1-5, with TRBD1 as a possible D gene (6 bases). Germline CDR1 and CDR2: MNHGY and SVAAGI. This CDR3 has 17 amino acids. The DNA of the CDR3 is TGTGCCAGCAGTTATCTTGCAGGGGAGGGTTGCAATCAGCCCCAGAATTTT. It translates to CASSYLAGEGCNQPQNF.